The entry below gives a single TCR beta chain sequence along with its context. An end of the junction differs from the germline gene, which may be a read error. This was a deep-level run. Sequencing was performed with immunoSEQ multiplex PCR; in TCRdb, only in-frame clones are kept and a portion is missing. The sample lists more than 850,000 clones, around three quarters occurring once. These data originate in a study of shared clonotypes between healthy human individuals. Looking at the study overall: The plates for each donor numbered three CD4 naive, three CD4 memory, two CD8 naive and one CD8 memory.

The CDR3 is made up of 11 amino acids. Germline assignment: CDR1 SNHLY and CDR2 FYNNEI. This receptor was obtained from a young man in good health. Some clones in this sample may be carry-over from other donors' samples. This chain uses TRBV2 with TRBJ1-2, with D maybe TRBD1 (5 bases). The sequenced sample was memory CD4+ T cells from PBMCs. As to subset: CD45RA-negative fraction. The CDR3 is CASSEGPAAAF. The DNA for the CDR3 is TGTGCCAGCAGTGAGGGACCAGCAGCAGCCTTC.